The rows below give T cell receptor beta chains drawn from one sample of a study of beta chain features in type 1 diabetes. This table comes from immunoSEQ multiplex PCR, and its TCRdb copy is limited to in-frame clones, with some not included. The table lists more than 120,000 clones, 8% to 13% of them singletons, with around 1.4% in the top ten. Input material: naive CD4+ T cells from blood. Every receptor here comes from a man between 18 and 29 years old in good health. The CDR3 runs from the conserved cysteine through the conserved F or W.

CDR3 protein,J gene,V gene,CDR3 length
CAWAGGFYEQYF,.,TRBV30,12
CASSRDRANYGYTF,TRBJ1-2,TRBV19,14
CASSPMDRGGTGELFF,TRBJ2-2,TRBV18,16
CASSLPVSNTEAFF,TRBJ1-1,TRBV5-4,14
CAWGQNTGELFF,TRBJ2-2,TRBV30,12
CAISAGTGGSPLHF,TRBJ1-6,TRBV10-3,14
CASSLIAGTTGELFF,TRBJ2-2,TRBV11-2,15
CASTGGLAKNIQYF,TRBJ2-4,TRBV19,14
CASSLLQGRDEQYF,TRBJ2-7,TRBV28,14
CASSLDRENSYEQYF,TRBJ2-7,TRBV5-1,15
CASSAATVGNTIYF,TRBJ1-3,TRBV2,14
CASNERQYNEQFF,TRBJ2-1,TRBV6-5,13
CASGPGTENTEAFF,TRBJ1-1,TRBV12-5,14
CASYPYWLGLGHYGYTF,TRBJ1-2,TRBV11-3,17
CASSWTSGTTGELFF,TRBJ2-2,TRBV11-2,15